The present entry profiles one T cell receptor (beta chain) with its context. Its antigen is still unknown. Additional DNA sequences in this sample encode the identical CDR3. Naive-designated CD8 cells lacked CD45RO, were positively enriched for CCR7, and omitted terminally differentiated effector memory CD45RA+ cells. Sequenced by immunoSEQ multiplex PCR; TCRdb stores in-frame clones only, minus some. The sample yields some 2.1 million clones, less than 95% seen once. This entry belongs to a study of shared clonotypes between healthy human individuals. CDR3 length equals 13 residues. Germline-derived CDR1 and CDR2 are MRHNA and SNTAGT. Trimming removed 2 bases at V and 4 bases at J, with 8 bases between. Study-wide points: Generally, naive subsets came out with larger estimated richness than memory subsets.

This chain links TRBV6-4 with TRBJ1-1; no clear D gene. What was sequenced was naive CD8+ T cells sorted from blood. The receptor was isolated from a man aged 18-30 years in good health. The CDR3 coding sequence is TGTGCCAGCAGTGACAGTATTGGCACTGAAGCTTTCTTT. Protein: CASSDSIGTEAFF.